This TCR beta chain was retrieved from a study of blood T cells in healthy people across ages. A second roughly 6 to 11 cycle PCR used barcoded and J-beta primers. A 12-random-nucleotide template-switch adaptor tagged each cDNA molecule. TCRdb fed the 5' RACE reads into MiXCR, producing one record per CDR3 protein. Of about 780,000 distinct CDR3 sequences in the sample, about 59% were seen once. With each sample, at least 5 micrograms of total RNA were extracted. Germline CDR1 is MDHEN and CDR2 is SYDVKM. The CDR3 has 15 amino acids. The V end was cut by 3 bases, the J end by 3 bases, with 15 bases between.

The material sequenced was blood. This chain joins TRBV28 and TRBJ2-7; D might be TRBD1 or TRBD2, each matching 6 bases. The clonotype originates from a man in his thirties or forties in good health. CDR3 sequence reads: CASSFWPGEDYEQYF. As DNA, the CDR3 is TGTGCCAGCAGTTTTTGGCCAGGGGAGGACTACGAGCAGTACTTC.